Below, 13 T cell receptor beta chains from the same sample are listed, as sequenced in a study of blood T cell repertoires in COVID-19. Data came from immunoSEQ multiplex PCR; TCRdb stores just in-frame clones and leaves some out. The top ten clones hold roughly 14% of a sample with over 40,000 clones, roughly 86% of them seen once. Sequenced sample: peripheral blood. Receptor source: a human donor in a cohort sampled during active COVID-19.

The chain employs TRBV7-8 and TRBJ2-1, with D unclear. V was trimmed by 5 bases and J by 7 bases, leaving 9 bases between them. The CDR3 runs to 12 residues. CDR1 and CDR2 from the germline V gene are SGHVS and FQNEAQ. The CDR3 is CASSPRRNEQFF. The CDR3, as DNA: TGTGCCAGCAGCCCTCGCAGGAATGAGCAGTTCTTC.

The chain combines TRBV12-3 or TRBV12-4 with TRBJ2-1; the match to TRBD2 covers 8 bases. The CDR3 is 13 residues long. Trimming at V came to 2 bases and at J to 11 bases, leaving 5 bases not matched to a gene. DNA for the CDR3: TGTGCCAGCAGTTTAAGCGGGAGAGATCAGCAGTTCTTC. Its protein product is CASSLSGRDQQFF.

The J gene is TRBJ2-1, the V gene TRBV7-8; the match to TRBD2 covers 7 bases. Germline assignment: CDR1 SGHVS and CDR2 FQNEAQ. Unmatched junction bases numbered 10, after V lost 5 bases and J lost 3 bases. The CDR3 extends over 16 amino acids. The CDR3 region is CASSSRDYPIYNEQFF. The CDR3, as DNA: TGTGCCAGCAGCAGCCGGGACTACCCTATCTACAATGAGCAGTTCTTC.

The J gene is TRBJ1-6, the V gene TRBV6-5, with 7 positions matching TRBD1. Germline V CDR1 and CDR2: MNHEY, SVGAGI. Trimming took 6 bases from V and 7 from J; bases not matched to a gene: 6. The CDR3 has 14 amino acids. This chain's CDR3 is CASSRDRVNSPLHF. In DNA, the CDR3 is TGTGCCAGCAGCCGCGACAGGGTCAATTCACCCCTCCACTTT.

The rearrangement joins TRBV9 to TRBJ2-1; the match to TRBD2 covers 8 bases. Germline V CDR1 and CDR2: SGDLS, YYNGEE. CDR3 length: 15 residues. J lost 7 bases, V lost 5 bases, and 11 bases had no gene match. This chain's CDR3 is CASSLISGADNEQFF. In DNA, the CDR3 is TGTGCCAGCAGTCTCATTAGCGGGGCCGATAATGAGCAGTTCTTC.

This chain connects TRBV4-2 to TRBJ2-3, with D maybe TRBD1 (6 bases). Between the trimmed V and J ends, which lost 10 bases and 4 bases, there was a span of 15 bases. CDR1 LGHNA and CDR2 YNFKEQ come from the germline V gene. The CDR3 has 13 residues. The CDR3 sequence is CATGTRLADTQYF. The CDR3 nucleotides read TGTGCCACCGGGACACGCCTAGCAGATACGCAGTATTTT.

This clone was observed a handful of times. V and J are TRBV18 and TRBJ2-7; 12 bases agree with TRBD2. The CDR3 sequence is 16 residues long. V lost 3 bases, J lost 2 bases, and 5 bases stayed unmatched. Germline assignment: CDR1 KGHSH and CDR2 LQKENI. CDR3 DNA sequence: TGTGCCAGCTCACCCGGGCTAGCGGGAGGGACCTACGAGCAGTACTTC. It specifies CASSPGLAGGTYEQYF.

V usage is TRBV2 and J usage is TRBJ1-1, with TRBD1 identical over 8 bases. Trimming took 3 bases from V and 6 from J; bases not matched to a gene: 6. The CDR3 is 14 amino acids. In germline, CDR1 is SNHLY, CDR2 FYNNEI. CDR3 sequence reads: CASSESRQGSEAFF. CDR3 DNA sequence: TGTGCCAGCAGTGAGTCCAGACAGGGGTCTGAAGCTTTCTTT.

Only a few counts were recorded for this clone. The chain carries TRBV19 and TRBJ1-5; weak D call: TRBD1 (5 bases). V was cut by 6 bases and J by 3 bases, with 9 bases left in between. The CDR3 runs to 13 residues. Germline CDR1 LNHDA, CDR2 SQIVND (reference sequence). CDR3 sequence: CASSEQVNQPQHF. CDR3 DNA sequence: TGTGCCAGTAGCGAACAGGTCAATCAGCCCCAGCATTTT.

The chain has TRBV9 and TRBJ2-1; 11 positions agree with TRBD2. The CDR3 length is 15 residues. Per the germline V gene, CDR1 is SGDLS and CDR2 is YYNGEE. Trimming cost V 0 bases and J 10 bases; bases outside gene matches: 6. The CDR3 DNA reads TGTGCCAGCAGCGTAGCTTTAGCGGGGGGGCCCGAGCAGTTCTTC. Its translation: CASSVALAGGPEQFF. Using reference TRBV9 and TRBJ2-1 for the parts outside the CDR3, the full variable domain is DSGVTQTPKHLITATGQRVTLRCSPRSGDLSVYWYQQSLDQGLQFLIQYYNGEERAKGNILERFSAQQFPDLHSELNLSSLELGDSALYFCASSVALAGGPEQFFGPGTRLTVL.

This clone has at least ten counts. The rearrangement links TRBV2 to TRBJ2-2, with D possibly TRBD1 on 6 matching bases. The length of the CDR3 is 17 residues. The V end was cut by 6 bases, the J end by 3 bases, with 20 bases between. Germline V gives CDR1 SNHLY, CDR2 FYNNEI. The CDR3 DNA is TGTGCCAGCAGCCTTTTTGACAGGCTCGTTGACACCGGGGAGCTGTTTTTT. Translation: CASSLFDRLVDTGELFF.

The CDR3 DNA reads as TGCAGCGTTCACAGGGGTTCCTACGAGCAGTACTTC. It yields the protein CSVHRGSYEQYF. The chain uses TRBV29-1 and TRBJ2-7; 7 bases are a match to TRBD1. Germline values: CDR1 SQVTM, CDR2 ANQGSEA. This CDR3 spans 12 amino acids. The J segment lost 1 base and the V segment lost 5 bases, leaving 2 bases of the junction unmatched.

The V call is TRBV19, the J call TRBJ2-5; 8 nucleotides match TRBD2. Trimming at V came to 3 bases and at J to 2 bases, leaving 5 bases not matched to a gene. Germline assignment: CDR1 LNHDA and CDR2 SQIVND (reference sequence). There are 15 residues in the CDR3. The CDR3 DNA reads TGTGCCAGTAGTATCCGGCGGGAGGTTCAAGAGACCCAGTACTTC. This encodes CASSIRREVQETQYF.